The present T cell receptor (beta chain) was sequenced within a study of regulatory T cells in long-lasting Graves disease. Study findings and constraints: Patients whose Graves' disease persisted exhibited lower TCR diversity than those newly diagnosed.

To make TCR beta libraries, researchers used iRepertoire HTBI primers and Arm-PCR of CDR3 regions. TCRdb re-called the multiplex PCR reads through MiXCR, storing one row per CDR3 protein. This table holds 350,000 to 500,000 distinct CDR3 sequences, approximately 22% found once. Time point noted: persistent/refractory GD, antithyroid drugs over 5 years with positive TRAb. Following extraction of RNA from PBMCs, that RNA was used to make the TCR library. There are 15 residues in the CDR3. The ends were cut back, 0 bases at V and 0 bases at J, with 7 bases in the middle. Germline CDR1 SGDLS, CDR2 YYNGEE. With regard to this clonotype: Its antigen is not known.

The TCR comes from a female donor with Graves disease. Sequencing used peripheral blood mononuclear cells (PBMCs), obtained when the disease was refractory, from a patient treated with antithyroid drugs. The rearrangement joins TRBV9 to TRBJ2-4; D not resolved. The CDR3 nucleotides read TGTGCCAGCAGCGTAGAGGCGCGAGCCAAAAACATTCAGTACTTC. The encoded protein is CASSVEARAKNIQYF.